This TCR beta chain was captured in a study of shared clonotypes between healthy human individuals. This CDR3 spans 12 amino acids. V was trimmed by 10 bases and J by 2 bases, leaving 12 bases between them. CDR1 is MNHNS, CDR2 SASEGT, per germline. The assay was immunoSEQ multiplex PCR, and TCRdb's table has in-frame clones only and misses some. This repertoire shows around 640,000 clones, approximately 96% found once; its top ten account for about 0.12%. Positively selected for CCR7, the CD45RO-negative cells used as naive CD8 cells excluded terminally differentiated effector memory CD45RA+ cells. This receptor was obtained from a woman in her twenties or thirties in good health. What was sequenced was naive CD8+ T cells sorted from blood. V usage is TRBV6-1 and J usage is TRBJ2-7; the D gene is possibly TRBD2 (7 bases). The CDR3: CAIGGGTYEQYF. The CDR3 nucleotides read TGTGCCATAGGGGGGGGAACCTACGAGCAGTACTTC.